These 26 T cell receptor beta chains share one sample of origin, sequenced in a study of blood T cell repertoires in COVID-19. Profiling relied on immunoSEQ multiplex PCR, and the TCRdb table lists in-frame clones only, not all of them. In the table there are under 250,000 clones, roughly 83% of which are singletons. The sample consisted of peripheral blood. All receptors come from a middle-aged man with acute or convalescent COVID-19.

The rearrangement joins TRBV3-1 (or the pseudogene TRBV3-2) to TRBJ2-5; 7 bases line up with TRBD2. The germline V gene has CDR1 LGHDT and CDR2 YNNKEL (reference sequence). The trim removed 3 bases at V and 6 bases at J, leaving 13 bases unmatched. The CDR3 runs 16 residues. CDR3 in DNA: TGTGCCAGCAGCCATACGTGGCGGGAGATGAGGCAGACCCAGTACTTC. This translates into CASSHTWREMRQTQYF.

The rearrangement joins TRBV5-1 to TRBJ2-1, with 9 positions matching TRBD1. V gave up 4 bases and J gave up 9 bases; unmatched junction bases: 11. Germline lookup yields CDR1 SGHRS and CDR2 YFSETQ. This CDR3 spans 15 amino acids. The CDR3 sequence: CASSQTGTGFREQFF. The CDR3 DNA sequence: TGCGCCAGCAGCCAGACCGGGACAGGGTTTCGTGAGCAGTTCTTC.

This clone was seen once. V is TRBV19 and J is TRBJ1-5; TRBD1 agrees at 7 bases. The germline V gene encodes CDR1 LNHDA and CDR2 SQIVND (reference sequence). With V trimmed by 4 bases and J by 2 bases, 8 bases remained unmatched. The CDR3 is 16 residues long. This CDR3 reads CASSSGDRVRNQPQHF. CDR3 in DNA: TGTGCCAGTAGTAGCGGAGACAGGGTACGCAATCAGCCCCAGCATTTT.

V and J are TRBV6-2 or TRBV6-3 and TRBJ1-1, with D unclear. With 2 bases removed from V and 0 bases from J, the gap between germline ends came to 7 bases. Germline V gene sequence: CDR1 MNHEY, CDR2 SVGEGT. CDR3 length: 14 residues. The CDR3 region has the DNA TGTGCCAGCAGTTACACTAGGATGAACACTGAAGCTTTCTTT. Residues: CASSYTRMNTEAFF.

This rearrangement joins TRBV6-6 to TRBJ1-6, with 7 bases lining up with TRBD1. The germline CDR1 and CDR2 sequences are MNHNY and SVGAGI (reference sequence). The CDR3 runs to 15 residues. Losses at the gene ends were 5 bases for V and 2 bases for J; bases not matched to a gene: 3. The CDR3 coding sequence is TGTGCCAGCAGTCCGGGACAGCCCTATAATTCACCCCTCCACTTT. Amino acid sequence: CASSPGQPYNSPLHF.

The chain has TRBV27 and TRBJ1-4; TRBD1 is a possible D gene (5 bases). The CDR3 is made up of 13 amino acids. Germline assignment: CDR1 MNHEY and CDR2 SMNVEV (reference sequence). Between the trimmed V and J ends, which lost 2 bases and 7 bases, there was a span of 8 bases. CDR3 in DNA: TGTGCCAGCAGTTTAGACGGGGGTGAAAAACTGTTTTTT. It codes for CASSLDGGEKLFF.

The chain is built from TRBV27 and TRBJ1-5, with 7 bases lining up with TRBD1. Germline V gene data show CDR1 as MNHEY and CDR2 as SMNVEV (reference sequence). The ends lost 5 bases at V and 4 bases at J; junction bases unmatched: 8. This CDR3 spans 15 amino acids. This CDR3 is CASSRKGQENQPQHF. As DNA, the CDR3 is TGTGCCAGCAGTCGAAAAGGACAGGAGAATCAGCCCCAGCATTTT.

The genes are TRBV2 and TRBJ2-3; TRBD2 matches at 14 bases. The J segment lost 3 bases and the V segment lost 8 bases, leaving 7 bases of the junction unmatched. The CDR3 extends over 16 amino acids. The V gene's germline CDR1 is SNHLY and CDR2 FYNNEI. The CDR3 DNA is TGTGCCAGCGGGTCTCGGACTAGCGGGAGGACAGATACGCAGTATTTT. Its protein is CASGSRTSGRTDTQYF.

This clone ranks as medium-sized. The chain joins TRBV4-2 to TRBJ2-7, with 9 bases aligning to TRBD1. CDR3 length: 15 residues. The ends lost 4 bases at V and 1 base at J; junction bases unmatched: 5. CDR1 LGHNA and CDR2 YNFKEQ come from the germline V gene. CDR3 DNA: TGTGCCAGCAGCCCGGGACAGGGCAGTTCCTACGAGCAGTACTTC. It is translated as CASSPGQGSSYEQYF.

The table lists this clone with a few counts. The chain combines TRBV6-2 or TRBV6-3 with TRBJ2-5; TRBD2 matches 11 bases. CDR3 length: 15 residues. CDR1 is MNHEY and CDR2 is SVGEGT in the germline V gene. J lost 4 bases, V lost 2 bases, and 3 bases had no gene match. This CDR3 reads CASSYPGLAGETQYF. The CDR3 DNA reads TGTGCCAGCAGTTACCCTGGACTAGCGGGAGAGACCCAGTACTTC.

The chain has TRBV18 and TRBJ2-7; TRBD2 aligns across 12 bases. CDR1 KGHSH and CDR2 LQKENI come from the germline V gene. The length of the CDR3 is 16 residues. V lost 3 bases and J lost 3; bases outside the gene matches: 6. This CDR3 is CASSPWTSGMIYEQYF. Written as DNA, the CDR3 is TGTGCCAGCTCACCGTGGACTAGCGGGATGATCTACGAGCAGTACTTC.

V is TRBV27 and J is TRBJ2-7, with 9 bases identical to TRBD2. Germline CDR1 and CDR2: MNHEY and SMNVEV (reference sequence). V shed 0 bases, J shed 4 bases, and the junction held 7 bases outside the gene matches. This CDR3 is built from 16 residues. CDR3 nucleotides: TGTGCCAGCAGTTTATCATCAGGGACTAGCATTTACGAGCAGTACTTC. Translating gives CASSLSSGTSIYEQYF.

The V call is TRBV19, the J call TRBJ1-5, with D possibly TRBD1 on 5 matching bases. CDR1 LNHDA and CDR2 SQIVND come from the germline V gene (reference sequence). Trimming cost V 2 bases and J 1 base, with 9 bases left between them. This CDR3 region has 15 residues. This CDR3 is CASSINRPSNQPQHF. CDR3 DNA sequence: TGTGCCAGTAGTATAAACAGGCCGAGCAATCAGCCCCAGCATTTT.

This chain joins TRBV30 and TRBJ1-5; D perhaps matches TRBD1 (6 bases). CDR1 is GTSNPN, CDR2 SVGIG, per germline (reference sequence). CDR3 size: 15 residues. The germline V and J ends were trimmed by 2 bases and 5 bases, with 16 bases remaining between them. The chain's CDR3 is CAWSLGGSYHQPQHF. The CDR3 DNA is TGTGCCTGGAGTCTTGGGGGCAGTTACCATCAGCCCCAGCATTTT. Complete variable domain (other parts from reference TRBV30 and TRBJ1-5): SQTIHQWPATLVQPVGSPLSLECTVEGTSNPNLYWYRQAAGRGLQLLFYSVGIGQISSEVPQNLSASRPQDRQFILSSKKLLLSDSGFYLCAWSLGGSYHQPQHFGDGTRLSIL.

The genes are TRBV19 and TRBJ2-3; 7 bases agree with TRBD1. The CDR3 length is 17 residues. Trimming removed 4 bases from V and 0 bases from J; junction bases left unmatched: 10. Germline lookup yields CDR1 LNHDA and CDR2 SQIVND (reference sequence). The CDR3 here is CASSRTGTETSTDTQYF. Written as DNA, the CDR3 is TGTGCCAGTAGTAGGACCGGGACAGAGACTAGCACAGATACGCAGTATTTT.

The sample holds a few counts of this clone. This chain uses TRBV18 with TRBJ2-1; 7 positions agree with TRBD2. The CDR3 has 12 amino acids. From germline, CDR1 is KGHSH and CDR2 LQKENI. V dropped 8 bases and J dropped 6; count of bases not matched to a gene: 4. CDR3 sequence (DNA): TGTGCCAGCCTAGGGGAGGGCAATGAGCAGTTCTTC. Its protein product is CASLGEGNEQFF.

This chain joins TRBV4-3 and TRBJ2-1; TRBD1 agrees at 7 bases. The CDR3 covers 15 residues. Trimming removed 1 base from V and 4 bases from J; junction bases left unmatched: 4. Per germline, CDR1 LGHNA and CDR2 YSLEER. The CDR3 bases are TGCGCCAGCAGCCAAGGAATACAGGGGTACAATGAGCAGTTCTTC. Protein product: CASSQGIQGYNEQFF.

The rearrangement uses TRBV9 and TRBJ2-7; 13 bases are a match to TRBD2. V lost 4 bases to trimming and J lost 0 bases; unmatched junction nucleotides: 7. Germline-derived CDR1 and CDR2 are SGDLS and YYNGEE. The CDR3 has 17 residues. The CDR3 DNA sequence: TGTGCCAGCAGCCCCGGGACTAGCGGGATTTACTCCTACGAGCAGTACTTC. The encoded protein is CASSPGTSGIYSYEQYF.

The J gene is TRBJ2-7, the V gene TRBV19, with D possibly matching TRBD2 (7 bases). CDR1 and CDR2 from the germline V gene are LNHDA and SQIVND (reference sequence). This CDR3 region has 19 residues. Trimming cost V 7 bases and J 0 bases, with 28 bases left between them. CDR3 DNA: TGTGCCAGTACCAACAACAGGGAAGGAGCGGGAACGAGCTCCTACGAGCAGTACTTC. Translating it yields CASTNNREGAGTSSYEQYF.

This chain links TRBV19 with TRBJ1-1, with D perhaps TRBD1 (5 bases). The CDR3 is 12 residues long. The V end lost 6 bases, the J end lost 6 bases, and 11 bases lay between the germline ends. CDR1 and CDR2 from the germline V gene are LNHDA and SQIVND (reference sequence). The CDR3 DNA reads as TGTGCCAGTAGCCAACAGGTATCTGAAGCTTTCTTT. It is translated as CASSQQVSEAFF.

The chain recombines TRBV7-2 with TRBJ2-3; D perhaps matches TRBD2 (6 bases). Germline V gene sequence: CDR1 SGHTA, CDR2 FQGNSA. CDR3 length: 16 amino acids. The V end lost 4 bases, the J end lost 0 bases, and 14 bases lay between the germline ends. CDR3 DNA sequence: TGTGCCAGCAGCTCTAAACTAGCCCGTAGCACAGATACGCAGTATTTT. It encodes CASSSKLARSTDTQYF.

This chain uses TRBV19 with TRBJ1-4; D might be TRBD1 (6 bases). The CDR3 runs 12 residues. V was clipped by 5 bases and J by 12 bases, with 13 bases between them. Per the germline V gene, CDR1 is LNHDA and CDR2 is SQIVND (reference sequence). This CDR3 is CASSYLDRQLFF. DNA for the CDR3: TGTGCCAGTAGTTATCTCGACAGGCAACTGTTTTTT.

The chain couples TRBV6-2 or TRBV6-3 to TRBJ1-2; D uncertain. The V end was cut by 5 bases, the J end by 7 bases, with 14 bases between. This CDR3 is built from 13 residues. In germline, CDR1 is MNHEY, CDR2 SVGEGT. The CDR3 loop is CASSLDFPSGYTF. CDR3 sequence (DNA): TGTGCCAGCAGTCTAGATTTTCCGTCTGGCTACACCTTC.

V is TRBV9 and J is TRBJ1-3, with D tentatively TRBD1 (5 bases). Germline assignment: CDR1 SGDLS and CDR2 YYNGEE. Trimming removed 3 bases at V and 4 bases at J, with 14 bases between. The CDR3 consists of 15 residues. CDR3 nucleotides: TGTGCCAGCAGCGCGGTCTTCTCAGGGGGAAACACCATATATTTT. Its translation: CASSAVFSGGNTIYF.

This chain connects TRBV27 to TRBJ2-3; the D gene is possibly TRBD1 (5 bases). Looked up from germline, CDR1 is MNHEY and CDR2 is SMNVEV (reference sequence). CDR3 length: 15 amino acids. Trimming removed 4 bases at V and 2 bases at J, with 13 bases between. The CDR3 loop is CASSSRQTFTDTQYF. For the CDR3, the DNA is TGTGCCAGCAGTTCTCGACAGACCTTCACAGATACGCAGTATTTT.

This clone was observed once. The chain is built from TRBV6-5 and TRBJ1-6, with D maybe TRBD1 (5 bases). The V end was cut by 2 bases, the J end by 0 bases, with 8 bases between. The CDR3 is 16 amino acids. The germline V gene has CDR1 MNHEY and CDR2 SVGAGI. This chain's CDR3 is CASSYGGFSYNSPLHF. The CDR3 nucleotides are TGTGCCAGCAGTTACGGGGGGTTCTCCTATAATTCACCCCTCCACTTT.